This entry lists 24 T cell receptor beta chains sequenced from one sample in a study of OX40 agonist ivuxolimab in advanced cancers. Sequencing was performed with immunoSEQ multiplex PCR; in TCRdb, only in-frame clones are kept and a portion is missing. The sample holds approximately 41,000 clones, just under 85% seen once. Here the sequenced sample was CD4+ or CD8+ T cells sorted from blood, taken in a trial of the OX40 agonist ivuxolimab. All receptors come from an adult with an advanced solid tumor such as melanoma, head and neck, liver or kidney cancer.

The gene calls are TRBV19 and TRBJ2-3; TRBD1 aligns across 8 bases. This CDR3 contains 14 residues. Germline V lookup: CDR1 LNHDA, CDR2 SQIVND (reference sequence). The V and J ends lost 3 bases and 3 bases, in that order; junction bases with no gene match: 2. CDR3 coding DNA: TGTGCCAGTAGTATGGACAGGGCGACAGATACGCAGTATTTT. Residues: CASSMDRATDTQYF.

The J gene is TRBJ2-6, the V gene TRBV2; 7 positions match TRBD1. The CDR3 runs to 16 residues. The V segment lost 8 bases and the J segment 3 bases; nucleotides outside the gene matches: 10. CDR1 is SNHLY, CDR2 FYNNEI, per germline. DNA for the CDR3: TGTGCCAGCTTAGGGGGCAAGGCTATTGGGGCCAACGTCCTGACTTTC. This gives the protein CASLGGKAIGANVLTF. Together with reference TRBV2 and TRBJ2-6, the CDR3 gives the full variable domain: EPEVTQTPSHQVTQMGQEVILRCVPISNHLYFYWYRQILGQKVEFLVSFYNNEISEKSEIFDDQFSVERPDGSNFTLKIRSTKLEDSAMYFCASLGGKAIGANVLTFGAGSRLTVL.

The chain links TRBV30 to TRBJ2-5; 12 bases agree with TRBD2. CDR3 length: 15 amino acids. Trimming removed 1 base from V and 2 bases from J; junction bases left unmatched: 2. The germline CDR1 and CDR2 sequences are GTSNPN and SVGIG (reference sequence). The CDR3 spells CAWSGGLAGQETQYF. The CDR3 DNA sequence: TGTGCCTGGAGTGGCGGACTAGCGGGACAAGAGACCCAGTACTTC.

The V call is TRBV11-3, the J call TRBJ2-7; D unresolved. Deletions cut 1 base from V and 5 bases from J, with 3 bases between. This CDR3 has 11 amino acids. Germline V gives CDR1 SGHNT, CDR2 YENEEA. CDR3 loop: CASSLADEQYF. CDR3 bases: TGTGCCAGCAGCTTAGCGGACGAGCAGTACTTC.

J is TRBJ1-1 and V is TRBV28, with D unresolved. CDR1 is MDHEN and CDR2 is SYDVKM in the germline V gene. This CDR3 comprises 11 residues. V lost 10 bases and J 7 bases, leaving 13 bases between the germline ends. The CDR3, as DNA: TGTGCCACCTCGGATCTGAATGAAGCTTTCTTT. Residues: CATSDLNEAFF.

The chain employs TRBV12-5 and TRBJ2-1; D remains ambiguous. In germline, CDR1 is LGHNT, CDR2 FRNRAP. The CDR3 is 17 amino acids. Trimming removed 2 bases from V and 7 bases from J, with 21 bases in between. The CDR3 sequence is CASGLTVGLILGNEQFF. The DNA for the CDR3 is TGTGCTAGTGGTTTGACCGTTGGCCTCATCCTAGGGAATGAGCAGTTCTTC.

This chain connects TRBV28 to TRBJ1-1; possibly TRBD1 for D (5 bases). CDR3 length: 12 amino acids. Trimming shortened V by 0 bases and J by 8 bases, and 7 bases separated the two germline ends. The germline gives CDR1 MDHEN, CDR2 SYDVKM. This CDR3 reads CASSLWGGEAFF. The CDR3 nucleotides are TGTGCCAGCAGTTTATGGGGGGGAGAAGCTTTCTTT.

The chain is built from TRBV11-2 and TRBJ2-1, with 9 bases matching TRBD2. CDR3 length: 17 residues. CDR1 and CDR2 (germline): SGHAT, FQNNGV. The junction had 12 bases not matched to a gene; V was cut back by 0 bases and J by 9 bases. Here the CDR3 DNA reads TGTGCCAGCAGCTTAGATTACGGGACTAGCAGTGTGATTGAGCAGTTCTTC. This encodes CASSLDYGTSSVIEQFF.

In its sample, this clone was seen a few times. The CDR3 DNA reads TGTGCCAGCAGTTTGAGGGGCCCGCAGCGTGGCTACACCTTC. Protein sequence: CASSLRGPQRGYTF. V gene TRBV28 combines with J gene TRBJ1-2; possibly TRBD1 for D (5 bases). The CDR3 has 14 residues. V dropped 3 bases and J dropped 7 bases, with 15 bases sitting between them. Looked up from germline, CDR1 is MDHEN and CDR2 is SYDVKM.

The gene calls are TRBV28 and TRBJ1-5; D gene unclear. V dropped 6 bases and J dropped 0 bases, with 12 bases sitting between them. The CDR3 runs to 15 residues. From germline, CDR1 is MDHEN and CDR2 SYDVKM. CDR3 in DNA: TGTGCCAGCAGCCCCGCGGGCTATAGCAATCAGCCCCAGCATTTT. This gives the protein CASSPAGYSNQPQHF.

The CDR3 protein is CASSPKTSRRDEQYF. The CDR3 DNA reads TGTGCCAGCTCACCTAAGACGAGCAGGCGGGACGAGCAGTACTTC. The chain links TRBV18 to TRBJ2-7; D is perhaps TRBD2 (5 bases). This CDR3 is 15 amino acids long. V lost 3 bases and J lost 5, with 17 bases in between. Germline assignment: CDR1 KGHSH and CDR2 LQKENI.

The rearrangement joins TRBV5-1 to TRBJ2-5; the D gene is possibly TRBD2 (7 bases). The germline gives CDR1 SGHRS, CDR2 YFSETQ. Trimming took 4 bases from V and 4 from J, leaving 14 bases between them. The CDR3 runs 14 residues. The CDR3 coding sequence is TGCGCCAGCAGCGGTCAGGGGAGGGTAGAGACCCAGTACTTC. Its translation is CASSGQGRVETQYF.

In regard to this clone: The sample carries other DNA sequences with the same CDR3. CDR3 sequence: CASSLAGSSYNEQFF. In DNA form, the CDR3 reads TGCGCCAGCAGCTTGGCCGGTAGCTCCTACAATGAGCAGTTCTTC. The chain links TRBV5-1 to TRBJ2-1; D gene uncertain. The germline V gene has CDR1 SGHRS and CDR2 YFSETQ. The CDR3 contains 15 residues. The V and J ends lost 0 bases and 0 bases respectively, with 7 bases between them. Full variable domain (rest looked up from reference TRBV5-1 and TRBJ2-1): KAGVTQTPRYLIKTRGQQVTLSCSPISGHRSVSWYQQTPGQGLQFLFEYFSETQRNKGNFPGRFSGRQFSNSRSEMNVSTLELGDSALYLCASSLAGSSYNEQFFGPGTRLTVL.

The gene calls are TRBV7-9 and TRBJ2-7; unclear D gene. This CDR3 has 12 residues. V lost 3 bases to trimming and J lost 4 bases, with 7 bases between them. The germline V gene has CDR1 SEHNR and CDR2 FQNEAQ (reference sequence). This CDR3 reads CASSFGRYEQYF. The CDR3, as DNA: TGTGCCAGCAGCTTTGGGCGATACGAGCAGTACTTC.

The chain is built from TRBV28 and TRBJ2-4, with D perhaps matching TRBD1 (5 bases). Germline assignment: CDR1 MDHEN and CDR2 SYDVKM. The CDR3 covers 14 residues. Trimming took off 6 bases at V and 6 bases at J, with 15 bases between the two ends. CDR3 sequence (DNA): TGTGCCAGCAGGCTCTTTGTAGGGGTAAACATTCAGTACTTC. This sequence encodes CASRLFVGVNIQYF.

CDR3 sequence reads: CASGRSLTREDQPQHF. DNA of the CDR3: TGTGCCAGCGGCCGGTCCCTCACACGAGAAGATCAGCCCCAGCATTTT. J is TRBJ1-5 and V is TRBV6-6; D not resolved. CDR3 length: 16 amino acids. Trimming stripped 8 bases from V and 5 bases from J, with 22 bases between. The germline V gene has CDR1 MNHNY and CDR2 SVGAGI (reference sequence).

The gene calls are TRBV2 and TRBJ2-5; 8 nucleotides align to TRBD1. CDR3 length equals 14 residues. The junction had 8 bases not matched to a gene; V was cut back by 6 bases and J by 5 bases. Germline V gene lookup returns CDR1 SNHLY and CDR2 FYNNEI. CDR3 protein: CASRFPGGLETQYF. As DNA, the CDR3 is TGTGCCAGCAGATTTCCAGGGGGCCTTGAGACCCAGTACTTC.

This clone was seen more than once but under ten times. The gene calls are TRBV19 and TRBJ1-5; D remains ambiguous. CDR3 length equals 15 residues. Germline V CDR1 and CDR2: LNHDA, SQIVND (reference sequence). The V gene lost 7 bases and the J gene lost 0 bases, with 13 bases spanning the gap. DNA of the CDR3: TGTGCCAGTACTCCTGATTGGTCTAGCAATCAGCCCCAGCATTTT. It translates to CASTPDWSSNQPQHF.

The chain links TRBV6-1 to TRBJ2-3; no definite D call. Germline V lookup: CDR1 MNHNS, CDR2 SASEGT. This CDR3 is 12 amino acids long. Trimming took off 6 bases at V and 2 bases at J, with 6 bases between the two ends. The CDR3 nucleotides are TGTGCCAGCAGGAACGACACAGATACGCAGTATTTT. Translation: CASRNDTDTQYF.

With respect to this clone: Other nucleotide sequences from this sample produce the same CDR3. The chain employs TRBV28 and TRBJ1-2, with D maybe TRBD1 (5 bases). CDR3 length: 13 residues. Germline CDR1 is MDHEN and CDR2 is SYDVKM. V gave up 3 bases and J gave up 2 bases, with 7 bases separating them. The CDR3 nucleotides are TGTGCCAGCAGTTTTGGACAAAACTATGGCTACACCTTC. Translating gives CASSFGQNYGYTF.

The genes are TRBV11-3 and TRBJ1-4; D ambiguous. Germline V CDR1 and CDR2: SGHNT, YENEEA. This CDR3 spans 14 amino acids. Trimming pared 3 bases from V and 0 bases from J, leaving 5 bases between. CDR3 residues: CASSLGSTNEKLFF. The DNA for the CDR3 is TGTGCCAGCAGCTTGGGTTCAACTAATGAAAAACTGTTTTTT.

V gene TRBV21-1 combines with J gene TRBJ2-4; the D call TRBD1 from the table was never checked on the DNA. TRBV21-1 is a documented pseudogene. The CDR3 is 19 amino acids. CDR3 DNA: TGTGCCAGCAGCTTTCTCCCGGACAGGGCGTCGGGGGCCAAAAACATTCAGTACTTC. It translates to CASSFLPDRASGAKNIQYF.

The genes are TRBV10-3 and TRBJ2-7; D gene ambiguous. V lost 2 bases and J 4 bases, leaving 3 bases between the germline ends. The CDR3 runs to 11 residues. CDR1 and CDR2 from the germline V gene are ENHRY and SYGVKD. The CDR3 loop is CAISEEYEQYF. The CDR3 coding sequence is TGTGCCATCAGTGAGGAATACGAGCAGTACTTC.

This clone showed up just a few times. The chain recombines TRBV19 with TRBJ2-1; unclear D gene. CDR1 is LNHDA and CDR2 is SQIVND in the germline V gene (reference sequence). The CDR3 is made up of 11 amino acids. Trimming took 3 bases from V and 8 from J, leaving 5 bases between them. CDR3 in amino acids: CASSIYHEQFF. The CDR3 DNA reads TGTGCCAGTAGTATTTACCATGAGCAGTTCTTC.